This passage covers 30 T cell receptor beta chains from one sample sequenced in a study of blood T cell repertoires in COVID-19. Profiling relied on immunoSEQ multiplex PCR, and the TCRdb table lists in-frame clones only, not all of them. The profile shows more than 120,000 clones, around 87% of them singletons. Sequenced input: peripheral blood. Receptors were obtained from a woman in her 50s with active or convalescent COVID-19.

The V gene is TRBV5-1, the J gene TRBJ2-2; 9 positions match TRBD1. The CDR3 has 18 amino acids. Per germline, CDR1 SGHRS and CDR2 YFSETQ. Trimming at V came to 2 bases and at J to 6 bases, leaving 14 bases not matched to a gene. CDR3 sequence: CASSFEPLGTGFAGELFF. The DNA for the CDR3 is TGCGCCAGCAGCTTTGAGCCACTGGGGACAGGGTTTGCCGGGGAGCTGTTTTTT.

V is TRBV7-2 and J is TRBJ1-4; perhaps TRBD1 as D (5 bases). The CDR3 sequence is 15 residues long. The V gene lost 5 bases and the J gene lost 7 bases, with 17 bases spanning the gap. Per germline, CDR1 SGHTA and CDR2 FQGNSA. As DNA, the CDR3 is TGTGCCAGCAGCCCAACTCGGGGGACGGGTGAAAAACTGTTTTTT. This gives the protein CASSPTRGTGEKLFF.

CDR3 DNA: TGTGCCAGCACCGGGACTAGAGAAAATGAGCAGTTCTTC. It codes for CASTGTRENEQFF. The chain couples TRBV27 to TRBJ2-1; 8 bases line up with TRBD2. CDR1 and CDR2 (germline): MNHEY, SMNVEV (reference sequence). Losses at the gene ends were 7 bases for V and 7 bases for J; bases not matched to a gene: 6. This CDR3 region has 13 residues.

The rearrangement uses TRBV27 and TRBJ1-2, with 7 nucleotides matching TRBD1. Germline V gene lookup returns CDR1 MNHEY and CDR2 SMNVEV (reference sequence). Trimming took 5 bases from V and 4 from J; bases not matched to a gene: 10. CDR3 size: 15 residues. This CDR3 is CASSPIRGAFYGYTF. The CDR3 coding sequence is TGTGCCAGCAGTCCGATCAGGGGGGCTTTCTATGGCTACACCTTC.

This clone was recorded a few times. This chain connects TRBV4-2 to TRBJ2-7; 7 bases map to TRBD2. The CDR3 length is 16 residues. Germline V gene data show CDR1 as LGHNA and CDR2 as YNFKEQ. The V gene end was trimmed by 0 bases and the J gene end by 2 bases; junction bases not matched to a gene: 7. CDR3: CASSQEGAGEAYEQYF. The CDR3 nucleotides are TGTGCCAGCAGCCAAGAAGGGGCGGGAGAGGCCTACGAGCAGTACTTC.

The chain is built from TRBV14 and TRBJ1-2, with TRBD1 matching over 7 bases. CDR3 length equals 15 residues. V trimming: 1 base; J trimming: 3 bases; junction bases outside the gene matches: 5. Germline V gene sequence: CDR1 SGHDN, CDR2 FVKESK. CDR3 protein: CASSQVAGGYYGYTF. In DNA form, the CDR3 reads TGTGCCAGCAGCCAAGTGGCAGGGGGATACTATGGCTACACCTTC.

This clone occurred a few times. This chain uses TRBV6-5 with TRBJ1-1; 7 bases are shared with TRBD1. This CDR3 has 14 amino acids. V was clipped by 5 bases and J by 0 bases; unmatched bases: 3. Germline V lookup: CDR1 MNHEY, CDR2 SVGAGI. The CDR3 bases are TGTGCCAGCAGTCGAGACAGGGTGAACACTGAAGCTTTCTTT. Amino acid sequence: CASSRDRVNTEAFF.

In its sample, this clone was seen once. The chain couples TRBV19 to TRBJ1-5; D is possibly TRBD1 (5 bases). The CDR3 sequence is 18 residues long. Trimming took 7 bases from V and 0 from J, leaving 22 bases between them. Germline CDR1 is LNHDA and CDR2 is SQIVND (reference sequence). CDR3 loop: CASTLWTAGQSSNQPQHF. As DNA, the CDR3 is TGTGCCAGTACTCTATGGACGGCAGGGCAGTCTAGCAATCAGCCCCAGCATTTT. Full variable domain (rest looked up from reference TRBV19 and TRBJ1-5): DGGITQSPKYLFRKEGQNVTLSCEQNLNHDAMYWYRQDPGQGLRLIYYSQIVNDFQKGDIAEGYSVSREKKESFPLTVTSAQKNPTAFYLCASTLWTAGQSSNQPQHFGDGTRLSIL.

In nucleotides, the CDR3 is TGCGCCAGCAGCCAAGAGTGGGGGACAGGGGGCGAGGGCTACACCTTC. Translating gives CASSQEWGTGGEGYTF. The chain links TRBV4-1 to TRBJ1-2; 12 bases fit TRBD1. Germline V lookup: CDR1 MGHRA, CDR2 YSYEKL. With 0 bases clipped from V and 8 bases from J, the junction kept 7 bases outside the gene matches. The CDR3 is 16 residues long.

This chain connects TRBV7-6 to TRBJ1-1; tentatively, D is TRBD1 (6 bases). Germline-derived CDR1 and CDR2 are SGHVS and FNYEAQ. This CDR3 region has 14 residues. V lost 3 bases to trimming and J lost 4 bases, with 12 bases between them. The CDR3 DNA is TGTGCCAGCAGCTTGGGAGGGGGGAGCACTGAAGCTTTCTTT. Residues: CASSLGGGSTEAFF.

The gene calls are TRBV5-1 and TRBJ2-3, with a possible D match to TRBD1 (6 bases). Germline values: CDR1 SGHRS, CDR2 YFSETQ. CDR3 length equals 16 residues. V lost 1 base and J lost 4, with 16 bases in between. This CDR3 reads CASSLLSIGGPDTQYF. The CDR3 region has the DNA TGCGCCAGCAGCTTGCTGTCGATAGGGGGTCCAGATACGCAGTATTTT.

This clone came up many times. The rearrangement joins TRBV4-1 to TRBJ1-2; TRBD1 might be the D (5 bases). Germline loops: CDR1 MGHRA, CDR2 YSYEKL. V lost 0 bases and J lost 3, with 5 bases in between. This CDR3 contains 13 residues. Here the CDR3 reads CASSQEGDYGYTF. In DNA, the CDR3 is TGCGCCAGCAGCCAAGAAGGGGACTATGGCTACACCTTC.

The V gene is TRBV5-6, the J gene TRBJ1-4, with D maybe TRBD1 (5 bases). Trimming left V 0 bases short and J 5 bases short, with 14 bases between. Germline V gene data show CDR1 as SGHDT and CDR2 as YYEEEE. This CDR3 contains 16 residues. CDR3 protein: CASSLGGTSLNEKLFF. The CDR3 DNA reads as TGTGCCAGCAGCTTGGGGGGCACAAGCTTAAATGAAAAACTGTTTTTT.

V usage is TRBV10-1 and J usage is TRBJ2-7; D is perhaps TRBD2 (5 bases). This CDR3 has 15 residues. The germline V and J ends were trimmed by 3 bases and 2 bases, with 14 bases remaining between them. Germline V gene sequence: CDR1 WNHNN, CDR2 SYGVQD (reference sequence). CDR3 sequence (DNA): TGCGCCAGCAGTGATAGCGTCTGTTCAACCTACGAGCAGTACTTC. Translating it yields CASSDSVCSTYEQYF.

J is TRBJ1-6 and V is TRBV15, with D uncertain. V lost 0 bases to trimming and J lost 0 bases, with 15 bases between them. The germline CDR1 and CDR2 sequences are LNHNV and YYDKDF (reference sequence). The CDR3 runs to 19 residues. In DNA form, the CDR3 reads TGTGCCACCAGCAGAGATCGTCCAAGACTGAGCTCCTATAATTCACCCCTCCACTTT. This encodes CATSRDRPRLSSYNSPLHF.

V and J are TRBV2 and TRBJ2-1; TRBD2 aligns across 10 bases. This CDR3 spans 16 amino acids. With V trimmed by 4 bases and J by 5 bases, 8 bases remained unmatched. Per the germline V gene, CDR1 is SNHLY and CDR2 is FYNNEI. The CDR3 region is CASSVPPGLAHNEQFF. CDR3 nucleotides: TGTGCCAGCAGTGTTCCCCCGGGACTAGCGCACAATGAGCAGTTCTTC.

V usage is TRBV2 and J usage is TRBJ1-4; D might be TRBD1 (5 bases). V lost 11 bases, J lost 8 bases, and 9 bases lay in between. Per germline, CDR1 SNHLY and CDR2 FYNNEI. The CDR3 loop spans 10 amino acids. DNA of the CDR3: TGTGCCGCCCGACAGGAAAAACTGTTTTTT. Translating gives CAARQEKLFF.

The CDR3: CRGQGNTEAFF. The CDR3 DNA reads as TGCAGGGGACAGGGGAACACTGAAGCTTTCTTT. The chain links TRBV20-1 to TRBJ1-1; 9 nucleotides match TRBD1. The germline gives CDR1 DFQATT, CDR2 SNEGSKA (reference sequence). The CDR3 runs 11 residues.

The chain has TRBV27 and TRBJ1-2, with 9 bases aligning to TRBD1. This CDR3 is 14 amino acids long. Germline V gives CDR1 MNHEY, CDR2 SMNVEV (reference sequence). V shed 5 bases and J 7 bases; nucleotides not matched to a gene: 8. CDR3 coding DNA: TGTGCCAGCAGTCCGGGCGGGACAGGGTTTGGCTACACCTTC. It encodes CASSPGGTGFGYTF.

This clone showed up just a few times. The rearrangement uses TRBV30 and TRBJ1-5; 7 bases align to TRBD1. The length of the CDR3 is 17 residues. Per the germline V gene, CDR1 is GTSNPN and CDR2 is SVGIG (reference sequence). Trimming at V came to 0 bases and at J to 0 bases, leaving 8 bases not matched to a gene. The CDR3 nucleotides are TGTGCCTGGAGTGTACATCCGGGACAGAATAGCAATCAGCCCCAGCATTTT. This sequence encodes CAWSVHPGQNSNQPQHF.

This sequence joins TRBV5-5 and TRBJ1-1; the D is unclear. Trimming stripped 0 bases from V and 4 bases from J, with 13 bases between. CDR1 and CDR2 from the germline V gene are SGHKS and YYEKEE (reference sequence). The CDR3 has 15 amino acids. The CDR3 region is CASSLGATGGTEAFF. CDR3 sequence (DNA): TGTGCCAGCAGCTTGGGAGCGACGGGAGGCACTGAAGCTTTCTTT.

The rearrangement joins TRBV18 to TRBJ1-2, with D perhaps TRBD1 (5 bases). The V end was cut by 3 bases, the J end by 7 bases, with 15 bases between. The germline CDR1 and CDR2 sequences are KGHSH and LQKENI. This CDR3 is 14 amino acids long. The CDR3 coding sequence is TGTGCCAGCTCACCTATGGAGGGGTTAAGTGGCTACACCTTC. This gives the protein CASSPMEGLSGYTF.

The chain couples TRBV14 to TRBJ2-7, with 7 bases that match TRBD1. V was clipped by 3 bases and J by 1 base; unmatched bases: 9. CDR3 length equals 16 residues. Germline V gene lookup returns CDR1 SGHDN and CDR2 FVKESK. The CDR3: CASSQATMGQSYEQYF. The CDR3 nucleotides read TGTGCCAGCAGCCAGGCCACTATGGGACAGTCCTACGAGCAGTACTTC.

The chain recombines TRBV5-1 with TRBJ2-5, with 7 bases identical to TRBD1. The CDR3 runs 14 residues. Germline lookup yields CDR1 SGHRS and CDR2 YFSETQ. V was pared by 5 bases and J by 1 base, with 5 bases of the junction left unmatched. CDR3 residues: CASRPGQPQETQYF. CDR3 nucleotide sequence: TGCGCCAGCAGGCCGGGACAGCCCCAAGAGACCCAGTACTTC. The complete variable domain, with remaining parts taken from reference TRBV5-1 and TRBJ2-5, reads KAGVTQTPRYLIKTRGQQVTLSCSPISGHRSVSWYQQTPGQGLQFLFEYFSETQRNKGNFPGRFSGRQFSNSRSEMNVSTLELGDSALYLCASRPGQPQETQYFGPGTRLLVL.

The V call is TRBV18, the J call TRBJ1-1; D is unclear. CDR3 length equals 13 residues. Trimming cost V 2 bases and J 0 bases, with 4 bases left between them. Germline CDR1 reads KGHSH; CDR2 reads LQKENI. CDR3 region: CASSPEMNTEAFF. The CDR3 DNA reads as TGTGCCAGCTCACCAGAGATGAACACTGAAGCTTTCTTT.

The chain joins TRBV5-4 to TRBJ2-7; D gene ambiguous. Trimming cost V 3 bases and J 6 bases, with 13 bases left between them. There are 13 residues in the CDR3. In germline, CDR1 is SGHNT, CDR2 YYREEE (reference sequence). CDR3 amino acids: CASSSTRSGEQYF. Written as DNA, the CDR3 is TGTGCCAGCAGCTCGACTCGCTCGGGCGAGCAGTACTTC.

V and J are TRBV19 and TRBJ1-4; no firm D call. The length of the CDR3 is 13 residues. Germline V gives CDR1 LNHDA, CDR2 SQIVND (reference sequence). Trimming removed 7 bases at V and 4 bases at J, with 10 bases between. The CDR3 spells CASIGGNNEKLFF. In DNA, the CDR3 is TGTGCCAGTATTGGCGGAAATAATGAAAAACTGTTTTTT.

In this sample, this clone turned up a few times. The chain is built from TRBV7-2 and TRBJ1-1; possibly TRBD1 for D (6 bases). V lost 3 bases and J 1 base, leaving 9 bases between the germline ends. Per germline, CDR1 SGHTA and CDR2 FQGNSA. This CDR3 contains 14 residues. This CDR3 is CASSFWTANTEAFF. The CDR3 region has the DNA TGTGCCAGCAGCTTTTGGACAGCGAACACTGAAGCTTTCTTT. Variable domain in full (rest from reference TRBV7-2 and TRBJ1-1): GAGVSQSPSNKVTEKGKDVELRCDPISGHTALYWYRQSLGQGLEFLIYFQGNSAPDKSGLPSDRFSAERTGGSVSTLTIQRTQQEDSAVYLCASSFWTANTEAFFGQGTRLTVV.

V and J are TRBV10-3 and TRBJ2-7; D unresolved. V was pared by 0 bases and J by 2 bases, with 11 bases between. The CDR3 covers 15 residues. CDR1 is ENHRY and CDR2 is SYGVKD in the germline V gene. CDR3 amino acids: CAISESLQITYEQYF. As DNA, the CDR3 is TGTGCCATCAGTGAGTCTCTCCAGATAACCTACGAGCAGTACTTC.

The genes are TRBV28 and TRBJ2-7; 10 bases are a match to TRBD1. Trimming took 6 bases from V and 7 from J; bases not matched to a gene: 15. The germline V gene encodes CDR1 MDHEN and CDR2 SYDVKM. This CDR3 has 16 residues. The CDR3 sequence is CASSSPSTGGAGEQYF. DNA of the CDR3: TGTGCCAGCAGCTCCCCGTCGACAGGGGGCGCGGGGGAGCAGTACTTC.